This T cell receptor (beta chain) was captured by sequencing in a study of blood T cell repertoires in COVID-19 (TCRdb year 2020). Regarding the complete study: The collaborator samples originated in the United States, Italy and Spain and spanned the acute and convalescent phases of COVID-19. The samples were drawn from two sources: the first 160 participants of the ongoing ImmuneRACE study, and 950 to 1,500 subjects contributed by 6 global collaborators. Subjects who had been exposed to COVID-19, were actively infected with it, or had recovered from it provided the deeply sampled blood TCRbeta repertoires that made up the dataset. The prospective study material was composed of cDNA or gDNA derived from T cells, B-cell-depleted T cells, or PBMCs. Where HLA class I and class II types were available, the types were taken from metadata supplied by the sample provider, not from assay-based typing. The repertoires were made available in a free public database intended to serve as a resource for research on the immune response to SARS-CoV-2. Nearly every sample came with metadata listing a de-identified subject ID, COVID-19 status, age in years and sex.

Collaborating institutions collected whole blood in K2EDTA tubes following their own protocols. For TCRbeta analysis, collaborator samples were shipped as frozen whole blood, as isolated PBMCs, or as DNA extracted from either sample type. With respect to this clone: Its antigen is unknown. Per-base qualities were not stored, and no clone one base away is much larger.

The germline V gene sets CDR1 to MDHEN and CDR2 to SYDVKM. Trimming costs V 4 bases and J 4 bases, and their ends lie 14 bases apart. Spanning cysteine to phenylalanine, the CDR3 consists of 15 amino acids. The retained sequence is limited to the CDR3, 45 bases, with the frame set at the first base. TCRbeta CDR3 regions were amplified from genomic DNA using the immunoSEQ Assay, a bias-controlled multiplex PCR. For the original study's pipeline: Nucleated cell counts per sample were estimated from amplification of reference gene primers within the assay. To quantify the absolute abundance of each unique TCRbeta CDR3 rearrangement, sequence reads were collapsed and filtered. Productive Simpson clonality was computed per sample as the square root of Simpson's diversity index over productive rearrangements. The clones in this table, taken by TCRdb from immuneACCESS, are in-frame only. Not every clone is retained; where verified, under half of the shortfall comes from an unresolved V gene, and the cause of the rest is unknown. D and trimming were read from the DNA, whereas the V and J calls and clone size are those reported in that table. This sample has some 70,000 clones in its table, and around nine tenths of those were observed once. The ten biggest clones cover 5.5% to 8% of the sample.

Points the paper makes about the study in general: Clinical and demographic metadata were provided uncurated, with the amount varying by source and participant.

This TCR was recovered from a man aged 50 or older with active COVID-19. The material sequenced was peripheral blood. Rearrangement joined TRBV28 to TRBJ2-1, with a tentative D gene TRBD1 over 6 matching bases. CDR3 reads: CASSYGEGGYNEQFF. The sequenced DNA is TGTGCCAGCAGTTATGGCGAAGGGGGTTACAATGAGCAGTTCTTC.